The source of this T cell receptor beta chain is a study of T cells in Graves' hyperthyroidism and ophthalmopathy. This clonotype was detected many times. The junction shows a germline mismatch at one end, possibly a read error. TCR beta CDR3 sequences were amplified from RNA transcripts. The TCR CDR3 first-round RT-PCR relied on the HTBI primer set. Each CDR3 protein gets one entry after TCRdb re-called the multiplex PCR reads with MiXCR. The table includes about 560,000 distinct CDR3 sequences, 16% detected once. PBMCs were sourced from 9 to 10 ml fresh peripheral blood. The germline V gene has CDR1 ENHRY and CDR2 SYGVKD. The CDR3 sequence is 13 residues long.

The clonotype was recovered from a woman under 30 with Graves' hyperthyroidism. The rearrangement joins TRBV10-3 to TRBJ1-1; D is ambiguous. Sequencing was done on a sample of blood. The CDR3 loop reads CAIREAVNTEAFF. The CDR3 DNA reads TGTGCCATCCGTGAGGCCGTGAACACTGAAGCTTTCTTT.